This T cell receptor beta chain was captured in a study of blood T cell repertoires in COVID-19. Study overall: COVID-19 samples collected from the United States, Italy and Spain covered acute and convalescent phases. PBMCs, B-cell-depleted T cells, or T cells were the source of the cDNA or gDNA that made up the material.

There are 18 residues in the CDR3. V lost 2 bases, J lost 0 bases, and 9 bases stayed unmatched. Germline CDR1 and CDR2: ENHRY and SYGVKD. Authors' processing steps: Reference gene primer amplification gave estimated nucleated cell counts. The data were produced by immunoSEQ multiplex PCR, yet TCRdb's version contains in-frame clones alone and is incomplete. The D gene and trimming were derived from the DNA, and the V and J assignments and clone size from that table. The sample records fewer than 350,000 clones, 85% being singletons. The TCR was taken from a woman between 45 and 65 years old with active or convalescent COVID-19. Sequencing was carried out using peripheral blood. J is TRBJ2-2 and V is TRBV10-3; the match to TRBD1 covers 7 bases. CDR3 residues: CAISENPGTATNTGELFF. The CDR3 nucleotides are TGTGCCATCAGTGAGAACCCTGGGACAGCCACGAACACCGGGGAGCTGTTTTTT.